This T cell receptor (beta chain) was recorded in a study of control samples from healthy donors and cancer patients. Profiling relied on immunoSEQ multiplex PCR, and the TCRdb table lists in-frame clones only, not all of them. The sample holds 100,000 to 150,000 clones, less than 90% seen once. This clone has just a few counts. V was shortened by 11 bases and J by 4 bases, with 20 bases between the two germline ends. CDR1 is MNHEY and CDR2 is SMNVEV in the germline V gene (reference sequence). This CDR3 has 14 residues. The chain recombines TRBV27 with TRBJ1-1; D gene ambiguous. The receptor was isolated from a man aged 18 to 29 in good health. The sample consisted of blood. The CDR3 loop is CACRVEWVGTEAFF. The DNA for the CDR3 is TGTGCCTGTAGGGTGGAATGGGTTGGCACTGAAGCTTTCTTT.